The 9 T cell receptor beta chains below all came from one sample that was sequenced in a study of blood T cell repertoires in COVID-19. The table came from immunoSEQ multiplex PCR; TCRdb's copy has only in-frame clones and leaves some out. Of around 250,000 clones in the sample, approximately 84% were seen once. Sequenced: peripheral blood. Receptors originate from a human donor in a cohort sampled during active COVID-19.

J is TRBJ2-7 and V is TRBV29-1; 7 nucleotides line up with TRBD1. Germline V CDR1 and CDR2: SQVTM, ANQGSEA. This CDR3 is 14 amino acids long. The J segment lost 4 bases and the V segment lost 0 bases, leaving 6 bases of the junction unmatched. CDR3 DNA: TGCAGCGTTGAAGATGGGGACAGCCAGTACGAGCAGTACTTC. Its translation is CSVEDGDSQYEQYF.

This clone was seen only a few times. J is TRBJ2-1 and V is TRBV13; D call uncertain. The V gene lost 0 bases and the J gene lost 2 bases, with 11 bases spanning the gap. Looked up from germline, CDR1 is PRHDT and CDR2 is FYEKMQ (reference sequence). The CDR3 is 16 amino acids. CDR3 in DNA: TGTGCCAGCAGCTTAGGGGAACGACTGGCCTACAATGAGCAGTTCTTC. Translated: CASSLGERLAYNEQFF.

This chain uses TRBV28 with TRBJ2-1, with 8 bases identical to TRBD1. The germline V gene encodes CDR1 MDHEN and CDR2 SYDVKM. CDR3 size: 14 residues. Trimming removed 4 bases from V and 2 bases from J; junction bases left unmatched: 1. The CDR3 nucleotides are TGTGCCAGCAGTTGGACAGGGCCCTACAATGAGCAGTTCTTC. Its translation is CASSWTGPYNEQFF.

The chain carries TRBV5-4 and TRBJ1-1, with a weak D call TRBD1 (5 bases). Per the germline V gene, CDR1 is SGHNT and CDR2 is YYREEE (reference sequence). V was shortened by 0 bases and J by 4 bases, with 10 bases between the two germline ends. The CDR3 spans 14 residues. The CDR3 is CASSLDLGGTEAFF. CDR3 in DNA: TGTGCCAGCAGCTTGGATTTGGGGGGCACTGAAGCTTTCTTT. Complete variable domain (other parts from reference TRBV5-4 and TRBJ1-1): ETGVTQSPTHLIKTRGQQVTLRCSSQSGHNTVSWYQQALGQGPQFIFQYYREEENGRGNFPPRFSGLQFPNYSSELNVNALELDDSALYLCASSLDLGGTEAFFGQGTRLTVV.

The V and J genes are TRBV6-5 and TRBJ1-2, with a weak D call TRBD1 (6 bases). Trimming shortened V by 3 bases and J by 7 bases, and 15 bases separated the two germline ends. The germline V gene has CDR1 MNHEY and CDR2 SVGAGI. This CDR3 is 14 amino acids long. The CDR3 region is CASSYSTGGGGYTF. The CDR3 DNA reads as TGTGCCAGCAGTTATTCCACGGGGGGCGGTGGCTACACCTTC.

CDR3 residues: CASRTGNTDTQYF. The CDR3 bases are TGCGCCAGCAGGACAGGGAACACAGATACGCAGTATTTT. The V and J genes are TRBV5-1 and TRBJ2-3; the match to TRBD1 covers 7 bases. Germline V gives CDR1 SGHRS, CDR2 YFSETQ. V shed 5 bases, J shed 2 bases, and the junction held 2 bases outside the gene matches. The CDR3 is 13 residues long.

The rearrangement links TRBV5-1 to TRBJ2-6; TRBD2 is a possible D gene (5 bases). Looked up from germline, CDR1 is SGHRS and CDR2 is YFSETQ. V was pared by 3 bases and J by 5 bases, with 24 bases between. The CDR3 extends over 19 amino acids. CDR3 nucleotide sequence: TGCGCCAGCAGCTCCCCAAAGACTGAGCCCCTCGGGAGGGCCAACGTCCTGACTTTC. Translation: CASSSPKTEPLGRANVLTF.

The rearrangement joins TRBV6-5 to TRBJ2-5, with a tentative D call TRBD2 (6 bases). V was shortened by 6 bases and J by 6 bases, with 14 bases between the two germline ends. Germline CDR1 and CDR2: MNHEY and SVGAGI. The CDR3 runs to 13 residues. The CDR3 coding sequence is TGTGCCAGCAGGCCCGGTGGGAGGCAGACCCAGTACTTC. Translating it yields CASRPGGRQTQYF.

The chain is built from TRBV18 and TRBJ1-2; D is perhaps TRBD1 (5 bases). V gave up 2 bases and J gave up 2 bases, with 9 bases separating them. Germline V gene data show CDR1 as KGHSH and CDR2 as LQKENI. The CDR3 contains 14 residues. This CDR3 reads CASSPLGQNYGYTF. DNA of the CDR3: TGTGCCAGCTCACCATTGGGGCAAAACTATGGCTACACCTTC.